One T cell receptor beta chain is described in this entry. Its target is not known. Gene and germline names: mouse. The CDR3 goes on 1 residue after the read ends, and that part is filled in from the germline J gene. The data stem from a study of tissue T cells after allogeneic stem cell transplantation. Looked up from germline, CDR1 is KGHPV and CDR2 is FQNQEV (reference sequence). The V gene lost 6 bases and the J gene lost 0 bases, with 7 bases spanning the gap. This CDR3 has 13 residues. Time point specified: mouse harvest day 7 after allogeneic transplant. Tail vein injection delivered 10^7 T-cell-depleted bone marrow cells and 10^6 splenic CD5+ T cells. General study findings and limits: Alloreactivity or antigen specificity of tissue TCRs was not determined; some clones might be host cells. Anatomically similar tissues had similar TCR repertoires within each patient.

Data came from immunoSEQ multiplex PCR; TCRdb stores just in-frame clones and leaves some out. The data show roughly 7,200 clones, with 40% to 50% seen just once and 6% to 8.5% held by the top ten. Source material: gut tissue. This TCR was sampled from a female BALB/c mouse given C57BL/6 T cells with graft-versus-host disease after an allogeneic hematopoietic cell transplant. This chain connects TRBV26 to TRBJ2-5; D is undetermined. The part of the CDR3 DNA that was read is TGTGCCAGCAGCCGGACGAACCAAGACACCCAGTAC. It translates to CASSRTNQDTQY. The complete CDR3 sequence is CASSRTNQDTQYF.